The clone carrying this TCR beta chain was found once. These data belong to a study of T cell changes during pregnancy in multiple sclerosis. Measured with immunoSEQ multiplex PCR; TCRdb has only the in-frame clones, and not every one. Here the sample spans some 75,000 clones, around 96% being singletons. The source was peripheral blood, collected in the second trimester of pregnancy. The clonotype was recovered from a female donor with multiple sclerosis, enrolled in a pregnancy study.

The CDR3 DNA reads as TGTGCCAGCAGCTTAGGGGACAGGGGGCGAGGAGATACGCAGTATTTT. It specifies CASSLGDRGRGDTQYF. V is TRBV7-9 and J is TRBJ2-3, with TRBD1 matching over 12 bases. Per the germline V gene, CDR1 is SEHNR and CDR2 is FQNEAQ (reference sequence). This CDR3 is 16 amino acids long. Trimming cost V 1 base and J 5 bases; bases outside gene matches: 4.